This T cell receptor beta chain was retrieved from a study of early T cells in non-severe SARS-CoV-2 infection. After removal of 8 bases from V and 10 bases from J, the junction contained 13 bases not matched to a gene. The CDR3 is 14 residues long. CDR1 is MDHEN, CDR2 SYDVKM, per germline. This clonotype was counted at least ten times. TCRdb reprocessed the 5' RACE reads with MiXCR, giving one entry per CDR3 protein. The sample gives roughly 29,000 distinct CDR3 sequences, approximately 4.2% of which show up once; roughly an eighth is in the top ten. The origin of this receptor is an adult who was a healthcare worker with PCR-confirmed SARS-CoV-2 infection or an uninfected control (not recorded which). The gene calls are TRBV28 and TRBJ1-1; TRBD1 matches 10 bases. Input material: whole blood. CDR3 bases: TGTGCCAGCTCCCCGGGACAGGGGTTCTTACGAGCTTTCTTT. Translating gives CASSPGQGFLRAFF.